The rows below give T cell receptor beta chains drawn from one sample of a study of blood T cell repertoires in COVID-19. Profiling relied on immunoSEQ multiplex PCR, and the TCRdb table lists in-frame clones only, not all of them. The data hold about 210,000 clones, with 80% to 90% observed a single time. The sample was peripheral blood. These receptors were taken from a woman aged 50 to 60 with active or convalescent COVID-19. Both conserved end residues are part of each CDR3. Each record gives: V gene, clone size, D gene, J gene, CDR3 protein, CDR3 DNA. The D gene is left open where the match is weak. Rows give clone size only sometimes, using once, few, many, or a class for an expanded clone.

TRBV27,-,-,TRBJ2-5,CASSRDASDFGKGGTQYF,TGTGCCAGCAGCCGCGACGCCTCGGACTTTGGGAAAGGGGGGACCCAGTACTTC
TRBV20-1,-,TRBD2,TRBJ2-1,CSASPGGYNEQFF,TGCAGTGCTAGTCCGGGAGGGTACAATGAGCAGTTCTTC
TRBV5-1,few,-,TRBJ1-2,CASSLGTGSVYTF,TGCGCCAGCAGCTTAGGAACAGGGTCCGTCTACACCTTC
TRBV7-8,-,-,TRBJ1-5,CASSASSADQPQHF,TGTGCCAGCAGCGCCTCGTCTGCGGATCAGCCCCAGCATTTT
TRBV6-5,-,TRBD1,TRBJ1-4,CASSPDRGMRKLFF,TGTGCCAGCAGCCCCGACAGGGGCATGAGAAAACTGTTTTTT
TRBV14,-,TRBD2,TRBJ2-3,CASSQTLAGGADTQYF,TGTGCCAGCAGCCAGACACTAGCGGGAGGAGCAGATACGCAGTATTTT
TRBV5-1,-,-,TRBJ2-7,CASSPADRSYEQYF,TGCGCCAGCAGCCCGGCGGACAGATCCTACGAGCAGTACTTC
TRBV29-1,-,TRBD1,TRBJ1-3,CSVRTGNGGNTIYF,TGCAGCGTCCGGACAGGGAATGGTGGAAACACCATATATTTT
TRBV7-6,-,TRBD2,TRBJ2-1,CASSLATSVGYNEQFF,TGTGCCAGCAGCTTAGCAACTAGCGTGGGCTACAATGAGCAGTTCTTC
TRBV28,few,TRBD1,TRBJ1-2,CASSDDTGVFFGYTF,TGTGCCAGCAGCGATGATACAGGGGTGTTTTTTGGCTACACCTTC
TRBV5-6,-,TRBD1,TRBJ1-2,CASSLALFLGDRGYGYTF,TGTGCCAGCAGCTTGGCCTTGTTCCTTGGGGACAGGGGATATGGCTACACCTTC
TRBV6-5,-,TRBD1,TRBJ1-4,CASRPAGTGREKLFF,TGTGCCAGCCGTCCGGCGGGGACAGGGCGAGAAAAACTGTTTTTT
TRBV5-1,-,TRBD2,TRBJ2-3,CASRGTSGLSDTQYF,TGCGCCAGCAGGGGGACTAGCGGTCTGTCAGATACGCAGTATTTT
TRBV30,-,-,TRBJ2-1,CAWSAIQGEQFF,TGTGCCTGGAGTGCAATACAGGGTGAGCAGTTCTTC
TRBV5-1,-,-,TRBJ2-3,CASSYFGSTDTQYF,TGCGCCAGCAGCTACTTCGGGAGCACAGATACGCAGTATTTT
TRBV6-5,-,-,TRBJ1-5,CASSYLRDQPQHF,TGTGCCAGCAGTTACCTGCGGGATCAGCCCCAGCATTTT
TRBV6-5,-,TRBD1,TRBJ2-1,CASRPSGTGRNEQFF,TGTGCCAGCAGGCCTTCCGGGACAGGGAGGAATGAGCAGTTCTTC
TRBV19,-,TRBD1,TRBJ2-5,CASSPLPWTGKETQYF,TGTGCCAGTAGTCCGCTACCATGGACAGGAAAAGAGACCCAGTACTTC
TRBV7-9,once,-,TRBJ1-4,CASSSPVPAGQLMKLFF,TGTGCCAGCAGCTCCCCGGTCCCCGCGGGCCAGCTCATGAAACTGTTTTTT
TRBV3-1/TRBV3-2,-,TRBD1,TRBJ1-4,CASSPGTATNEKLFF,TGTGCCAGCAGTCCCGGGACAGCAACTAATGAAAAACTGTTTTTT
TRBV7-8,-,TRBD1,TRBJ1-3,CASSLVRRVGTAGNTIYF,TGTGCCAGCAGCTTAGTTCGTCGGGTCGGGACAGCTGGAAACACCATATATTTT
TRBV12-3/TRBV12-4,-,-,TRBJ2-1,CASSLQDRPKQFF,TGTGCCAGCAGTTTACAAGACAGGCCAAAGCAGTTCTTC
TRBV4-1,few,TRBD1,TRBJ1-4,CASSQVGQPKLFF,TGCGCCAGCAGCCAGGTGGGACAGCCTAAACTGTTTTTT
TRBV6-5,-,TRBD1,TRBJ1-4,CASSYSRTGRGEKLFF,TGTGCCAGCAGTTACTCGAGGACAGGTCGCGGTGAAAAACTGTTTTTT
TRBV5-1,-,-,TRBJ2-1,CASSLGPRDEQFF,TGCGCCAGCAGCCTGGGACCCCGGGATGAGCAGTTCTTC
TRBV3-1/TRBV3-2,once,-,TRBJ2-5,CASSQGNSLETQYF,TGTGCCAGCAGCCAAGGGAATAGCTTGGAGACCCAGTACTTC
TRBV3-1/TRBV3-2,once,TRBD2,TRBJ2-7,CASSSGGGRAYEQYF,TGTGCCAGCAGCTCAGGAGGCGGGAGAGCCTACGAGCAGTACTTC
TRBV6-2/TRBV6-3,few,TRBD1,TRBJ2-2,CASSQTGETGELFF,TGTGCCAGCAGCCAGACAGGGGAGACCGGGGAGCTGTTTTTT
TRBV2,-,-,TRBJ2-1,CASILRRDNEQFF,TGTGCCAGCATCCTCAGGAGGGACAATGAGCAGTTCTTC
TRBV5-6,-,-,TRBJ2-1,CASSLYAGVHNEQFF,TGTGCCAGCAGCTTGTATGCAGGGGTACACAATGAGCAGTTCTTC
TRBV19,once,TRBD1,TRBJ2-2,CASSIRDRGRPGELFF,TGTGCCAGTAGTATCAGAGACAGGGGGCGCCCCGGGGAGCTGTTTTTT
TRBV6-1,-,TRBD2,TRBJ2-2,CASSEAVTSGDTGELFF,TGTGCCAGCAGTGAAGCGGTGACTAGCGGAGACACCGGGGAGCTGTTTTTT
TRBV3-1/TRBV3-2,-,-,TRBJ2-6,CASRASGANVLTF,TGTGCCAGCAGGGCCTCTGGGGCCAACGTCCTGACTTTC
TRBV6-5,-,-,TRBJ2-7,CASRRGGSYEQYF,TGTGCCAGCAGGAGAGGGGGCTCCTACGAGCAGTACTTC
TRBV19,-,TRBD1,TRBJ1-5,CASSPRDRSNQPQHF,TGTGCCAGTAGTCCCCGGGACAGATCAAATCAGCCCCAGCATTTT
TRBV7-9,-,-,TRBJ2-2,CASSFGGGDTGELFF,TGTGCCAGCAGCTTCGGCGGGGGCGACACCGGGGAGCTGTTTTTT
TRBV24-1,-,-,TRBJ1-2,CATSERAHGYTF,TGTGCCACCAGTGAGAGGGCCCATGGCTACACCTTC
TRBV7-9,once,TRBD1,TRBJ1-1,CASRFGQGTEAFF,TGTGCCAGCCGCTTCGGACAGGGAACTGAAGCTTTCTTT
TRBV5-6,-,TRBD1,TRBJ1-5,CASSFGTGDGNQPQHF,TGTGCCAGCAGCTTTGGGACAGGGGACGGCAATCAGCCCCAGCATTTT
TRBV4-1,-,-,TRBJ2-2,CASSQEGQGWTGELFF,TGCGCCAGCAGCCAAGAAGGGCAGGGTTGGACCGGGGAGCTGTTTTTT
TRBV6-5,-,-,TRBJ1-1,CASSYDGGAFF,TGTGCCAGCAGTTACGACGGGGGAGCTTTCTTT
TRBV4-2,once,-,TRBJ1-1,CASSPRGNTEAFF,TGTGCCAGCAGTCCAAGGGGGAACACTGAAGCTTTCTTT
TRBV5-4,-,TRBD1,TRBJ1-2,CASSPAGTENGYTF,TGTGCCAGCAGCCCGGCCGGGACAGAGAATGGCTACACCTTC
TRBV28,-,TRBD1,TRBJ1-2,CASSFHGTGGGGYTF,TGTGCCAGCAGTTTCCACGGGACAGGGGGCGGTGGCTACACCTTC
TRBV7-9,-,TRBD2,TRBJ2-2,CASSSRTSGNTGELFF,TGTGCCAGCAGCTCCCGGACTAGCGGGAACACCGGGGAGCTGTTTTTT
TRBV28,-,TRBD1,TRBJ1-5,CASSSSAAQGAYQPQHF,TGTGCCAGCAGTTCATCCGCTGCCCAGGGGGCGTATCAGCCCCAGCATTTT
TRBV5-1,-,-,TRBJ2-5,CASSRNTGRETQYF,TGCGCCAGCAGCCGGAATACAGGGAGAGAGACCCAGTACTTC
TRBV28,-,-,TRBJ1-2,CASRAGRDGYTF,TGTGCCAGCAGGGCCGGCAGGGATGGCTACACCTTC